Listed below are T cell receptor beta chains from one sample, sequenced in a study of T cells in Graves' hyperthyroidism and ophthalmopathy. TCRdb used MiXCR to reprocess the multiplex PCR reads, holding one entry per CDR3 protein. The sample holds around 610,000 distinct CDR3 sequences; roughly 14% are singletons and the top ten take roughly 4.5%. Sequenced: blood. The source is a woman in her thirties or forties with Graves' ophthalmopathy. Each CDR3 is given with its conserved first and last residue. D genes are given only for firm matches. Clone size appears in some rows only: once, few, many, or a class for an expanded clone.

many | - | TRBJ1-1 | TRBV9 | CASSVGPRNTEAFF | TGTGCCAGCAGCGTAGGTCCACGGAACACTGAAGCTTTCTTT
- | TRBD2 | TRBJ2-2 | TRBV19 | CASKREGAGELFF | TGTGCCAGTAAAAGGGAGGGAGCCGGGGAGCTGTTTTTT
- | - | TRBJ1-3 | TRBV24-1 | CATSDGNTIYF | TGTGCCACCAGTGACGGAAACACCATATATTTT
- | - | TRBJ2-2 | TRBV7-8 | CASSSHRDNRKNTGELFF | TGTGCCAGCAGCTCCCACCGGGACAACAGAAAGAACACCGGGGAGCTGTTTTTT
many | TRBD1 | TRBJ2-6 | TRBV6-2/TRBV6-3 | CASRSTGTGGPGANVLTF | TGTGCCAGCAGAAGCACAGGGACAGGGGGACCTGGGGCCAACGTCCTGACTTTC
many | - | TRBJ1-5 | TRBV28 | CASSFMNQPQHF | TGTGCCAGCAGTTTTATGAATCAGCCCCAGCATTTT
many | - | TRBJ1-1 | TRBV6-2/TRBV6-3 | CASSPRDTVKYEAFF | TGTGCCAGCAGTCCCCGGGACACCGTTAAATATGAAGCTTTCTTT
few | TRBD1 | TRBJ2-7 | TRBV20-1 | CSAFRGQGPTYEQYF | TGCAGTGCTTTCCGGGGACAGGGACCTACCTACGAGCAGTACTTC
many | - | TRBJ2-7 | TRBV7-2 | CASSLFSIYEQYF | TGTGCCAGCAGCCTTTTCTCCATCTACGAGCAGTACTTC
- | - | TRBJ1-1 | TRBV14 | CASSQDRTIAFF | TGTGCCAGCAGCCAAGATCGGACGATAGCTTTCTTT
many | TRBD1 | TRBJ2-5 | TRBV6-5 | CASSYVPGGETQYF | TGTGCCAGCAGTTACGTTCCAGGGGGTGAGACCCAGTACTTC
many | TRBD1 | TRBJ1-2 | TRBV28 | CASEDRGYGYTF | TGTGCCAGCGAGGACAGGGGCTATGGCTACACCTTC
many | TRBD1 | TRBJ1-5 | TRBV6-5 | CASSNTRDSSQHF | TGTGCCAGCAGTAACACCAGGGACAGCTCCCAGCATTTT
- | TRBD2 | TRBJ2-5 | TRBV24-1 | CATSDPSGRQTQYF | TGTGCCACCAGTGACCCTAGCGGGAGGCAGACCCAGTACTTC
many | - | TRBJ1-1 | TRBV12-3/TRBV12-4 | CASSLQLNTEAFF | TGTGCCAGCAGTTTACAGTTGAACACTGAAGCTTTCTTT
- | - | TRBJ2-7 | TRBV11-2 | CASSLEGQGWYF | TGTGCCAGCAGCTTAGAAGGGCAGGGTTGGTACTTC
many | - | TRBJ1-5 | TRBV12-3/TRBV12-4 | CASSARRSNQPQHF | TGTGCCAGCAGCGCACGAAGGAGCAATCAGCCCCAGCATTTT
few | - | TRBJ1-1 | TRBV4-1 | CASSQIPKGRATEAFF | TGCGCCAGCAGCCAAATCCCGAAGGGCAGGGCGACTGAAGCTTTCTTT
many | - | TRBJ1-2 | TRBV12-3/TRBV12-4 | CASSLLPGLANYGYTF | TGTGCCAGCAGTCTTCTGCCAGGGCTAGCTAACTATGGCTACACCTTC
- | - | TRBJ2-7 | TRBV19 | CASSRQSTTYEQYF | TGTGCCAGTAGTAGACAGTCAACCACCTACGAGCAGTACTTC
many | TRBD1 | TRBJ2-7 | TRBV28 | CASSSGTGRNEQYF | TGTGCCAGCAGTTCCGGGACAGGGAGAAACGAGCAGTACTTC
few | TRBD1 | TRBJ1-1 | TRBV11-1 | CASSGQGARAEAFF | TGTGCCAGCAGCGGACAGGGGGCGAGGGCTGAAGCTTTCTTT
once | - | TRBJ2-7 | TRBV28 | CASSLKVPYEQYF | TGTGCCAGCAGTTTAAAAGTTCCCTACGAGCAGTACTTC
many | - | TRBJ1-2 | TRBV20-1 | CSASSDANSYGYTF | TGCAGTGCTAGTTCCGACGCTAACTCCTATGGCTACACTTTC
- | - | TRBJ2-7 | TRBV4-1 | CASSQEGFVTEGQYF | TGCGCCAGCAGCCAAGAGGGTTTCGTGACAGAAGGGCAGTACTTC
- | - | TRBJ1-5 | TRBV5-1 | CASSLEGGSLGPQHF | TGCGCCAGCAGCTTGGAGGGCGGCAGTTTAGGGCCCCAGCATTTT
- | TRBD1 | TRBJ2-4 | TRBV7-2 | CASSLKTGLLAKNIQYF | TGTGCCAGCAGCTTGAAGACAGGGCTTTTAGCCAAAAACATTCAGTACTTC
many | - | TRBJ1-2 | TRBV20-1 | CSASGGDYGYTF | TGCAGTGCTAGCGGGGGGGACTATGGCTACACCTTC
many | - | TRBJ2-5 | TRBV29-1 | CSVGGDQETQYF | TGCAGCGTTGGTGGGGACCAAGAGACCCAGTACTTC
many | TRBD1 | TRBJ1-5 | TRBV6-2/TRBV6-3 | CASKGGQVSNQPQHF | TGTGCCAGCAAGGGCGGACAGGTCAGCAATCAGCCCCAGCATTTT
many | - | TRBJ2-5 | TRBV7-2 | CASSLFSAWETQYF | TGTGCCAGCAGCTTATTTTCAGCGTGGGAGACCCAGTACTTC
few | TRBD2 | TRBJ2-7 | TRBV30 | CAWSPGGGFYEQYF | TGTGCCTGGAGCCCCGGCGGGGGGTTTTACGAGCAGTACTTC
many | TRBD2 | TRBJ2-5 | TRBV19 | CASSRTSGIETQYF | TGTGCCAGTAGTAGAACTAGCGGAATAGAGACCCAGTACTTC
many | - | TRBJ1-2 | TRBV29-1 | CSVGGLGGYTF | TGCAGCGTTGGGGGGCTGGGAGGCTACACCTTC
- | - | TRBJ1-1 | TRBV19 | CASSTGSANTEAFF | TGTGCCAGTAGTACTGGCTCGGCGAACACTGAAGCTTTCTTT
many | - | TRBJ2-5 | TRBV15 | CATSREGNLETQYF | TGTGCCACCAGCAGGGAGGGGAATTTGGAGACCCAGTACTTC